This T cell receptor (beta chain) was found in a study of beta chain features in type 1 diabetes. Reverse transcribing all isolated RNA meant expressed TCRB transcripts were sequenced. Sequenced naive, central memory and regulatory T cell samples produced an average of roughly 3.5 million reads. The repertoire was sequenced with immunoSEQ multiplex PCR; TCRdb's copy has only in-frame clones and lacks some. The sample lists more than 300,000 clones; roughly 13% were seen once. On this clone: What it binds is unknown.

From germline, CDR1 is SGHRS and CDR2 YFSETQ. CDR3 length equals 15 residues. V lost 0 bases, J lost 6 bases, and 15 bases lay in between. The study, taken as a whole, reports: Whether TCRB rearrangement is influenced by HLA type was left unresolved in this analysis.

A single heparinised blood sample, averaging about 120 mL, was obtained per donor. The V and J genes are TRBV5-1 and TRBJ1-2; the D is unclear. This receptor was obtained from a man aged 18 to 29 in good health. Sequenced input: naive CD4+ T cells from blood. CDR3 amino acids: CASSLETMGGHGYTF. The CDR3 nucleotides read TGCGCCAGCAGCTTGGAGACTATGGGTGGCCATGGCTACACCTTC.